This passage covers 8 T cell receptor beta chains from one sample sequenced in a study of T cell changes during pregnancy in multiple sclerosis. The protocol was immunoSEQ multiplex PCR, while the TCRdb copy is restricted to in-frame clones and leaves out a portion. Here the sample spans about 74,000 clones, about 85% being singletons. The input for sequencing was peripheral blood, taken before pregnancy. Receptor source: a female donor with multiple sclerosis, enrolled in a pregnancy study.

The chain joins TRBV12-5 to TRBJ2-5; 13 bases align to TRBD2. CDR1 LGHNT and CDR2 FRNRAP come from the germline V gene. CDR3 length: 15 amino acids. J gave up 5 bases and V 8 bases, and 8 bases lay outside the gene matches. The CDR3 is CASTSGLAGEETQYF. CDR3 nucleotide sequence: TGTGCTAGTACCTCCGGACTAGCGGGAGAGGAGACCCAGTACTTC.

The chain is built from TRBV7-9 and TRBJ2-7; D may be TRBD2 (6 bases). In germline, CDR1 is SEHNR, CDR2 FQNEAQ (reference sequence). Trimming left V 3 bases short and J 7 bases short, with 7 bases between. This CDR3 is built from 11 residues. The CDR3, as DNA: TGTGCCAGCAGCTTTGGGAGGGAGCAGTACTTC. It encodes CASSFGREQYF. The whole variable domain, filled in from reference TRBV7-9 and TRBJ2-7, reads DTGVSQNPRHKITKRGQNVTFRCDPISEHNRLYWYRQTLGQGPEFLTYFQNEAQLEKSRLLSDRFSAERPKGSFSTLEIQRTEQGDSAMYLCASSFGREQYFGPGTRLTVT.

V gene TRBV21-1 combines with J gene TRBJ2-7; the D call in the table, TRBD1, was not verified against the DNA. TRBV21-1 is a recognized pseudogene. The CDR3 consists of 14 residues. CDR3 DNA sequence: TGTGCCAGCAGCAAGGGGGACAGTATCTACGAGCAGTACTTC. It specifies CASSKGDSIYEQYF.

The V call is TRBV4-1, the J call TRBJ2-4, with 7 bases identical to TRBD1. The CDR3 totals 13 residues. Per germline, CDR1 MGHRA and CDR2 YSYEKL. V gave up 2 bases and J gave up 13 bases; unmatched junction bases: 8. DNA of the CDR3: TGCGCCAGCAGCCAAACCGGGACAGAAAAACAGTACTTC. It is translated as CASSQTGTEKQYF.

The chain employs TRBV30 and TRBJ1-1; TRBD1 matches at 9 bases. Germline trimming cut 0 bases from V and 1 base from J; bases unmatched to any gene: 6. Germline V gives CDR1 GTSNPN, CDR2 SVGIG (reference sequence). This CDR3 is 16 amino acids long. CDR3 sequence reads: CAWSVRPGQGNTEAFF. CDR3 DNA: TGTGCCTGGAGTGTACGGCCGGGACAGGGGAACACTGAAGCTTTCTTT.

J is TRBJ2-7 and V is TRBV18; tentative D call: TRBD2 (5 bases). Germline-derived CDR1 and CDR2 are KGHSH and LQKENI. The CDR3 sequence is 13 residues long. V lost 5 bases and J 0 bases, leaving 8 bases between the germline ends. This CDR3 is CASSEGSSYEQYF. CDR3 bases: TGTGCCAGCTCAGAGGGAAGCTCCTACGAGCAGTACTTC.

The chain recombines TRBV6-6 with TRBJ2-3, with 9 bases fitting TRBD1. Germline CDR1 is MNHNY and CDR2 is SVGAGI (reference sequence). CDR3 length: 16 amino acids. V gave up 4 bases and J gave up 1 base; unmatched junction bases: 6. CDR3 nucleotide sequence: TGTGCCAGCAGTTCCGGGACAGGGTGGGGCACAGATACGCAGTATTTT. As protein: CASSSGTGWGTDTQYF.

The genes are TRBV7-2 and TRBJ1-4, with TRBD1 as a possible D gene (5 bases). With 2 bases removed from V and 3 bases from J, the gap between germline ends came to 13 bases. The CDR3 has 16 amino acids. Germline CDR1 and CDR2: SGHTA and FQGNSA. CDR3 sequence: CASSLTYDRSNEKLFF. The CDR3 nucleotides are TGTGCCAGCAGCTTAACTTACGACAGATCTAATGAAAAACTGTTTTTT.